This TCR beta chain is drawn from a study of cytomegalovirus exposure and HLA in healthy donors. Study details: One earlier analysis, a look at around 170 million T cells, found some 120 million unique TCR beta sequences.

This CDR3 is built from 15 residues. The germline V gene encodes CDR1 SGHDN and CDR2 FVKESK. V lost 1 base and J lost 2, with 11 bases in between. 13 Jbeta primers and 60 Vbeta primers were used for the PCR. Here immunoSEQ multiplex PCR was the method, and the copy in TCRdb shows in-frame clones only, minus some. This sample yields some 150,000 clones, of which over 80% are seen a single time; over 1.5% belongs to the top ten. General study points: Analyzed later, association rates of TCRs varied across HLA loci, with DRB1 most and HLA-C fewest.

Note on this clone: Its target is not known.

The chain recombines TRBV14 with TRBJ2-5, with a weak D call TRBD1 (5 bases). Sequencing was performed on PBMCs. The receptor was isolated from a woman aged 18-35 years in good health and CMV-seronegative. CDR3 nucleotide sequence: TGTGCCAGCAGCCAAGCCCTGACAGAACAAGAGACCCAGTACTTC. It codes for CASSQALTEQETQYF.